This T cell receptor beta chain stems from a study of neoadjuvant nivolumab and ipilimumab in lung cancer. General study findings and limits: Only two of four nivolumab-treated tumors gained richness and clonality by surgery. Compared with tumor-adjacent uninvolved lung, resected tumors showed greater richness and clonality. Higher pretherapy blood TCR richness went with higher resected-tumor richness.

In regard to this clone: The target antigen is unknown.

This CDR3 region has 14 residues. Trimming pared 8 bases from V and 3 bases from J, leaving 15 bases between. CDR1 is MGHRA and CDR2 is YSYEKL in the germline V gene. The assay was immunoSEQ multiplex PCR, and TCRdb's table has in-frame clones only and misses some. The sample has some 43,000 clones, about 89% seen once. Sequences were derived from blood, sampled before neoadjuvant nivolumab, alone or with ipilimumab. The V call is TRBV4-1, the J call TRBJ2-3; D gene uncertain. The sequence was obtained from an adult with non-small cell lung cancer. Some clones in this sample may be carry-over from other donors' samples. CDR3 loop: CASGSGEVTDTQYF. As DNA, the CDR3 is TGCGCCAGCGGCTCCGGAGAGGTGACAGATACGCAGTATTTT.